These T cell receptor beta chains were read from a single sample in a study of shared clonotypes between healthy human individuals. The table came from immunoSEQ multiplex PCR; TCRdb's copy has only in-frame clones and leaves some out. The sample lists millions of clones, approximately 94% occurring once. Source material: naive CD8+ T cells from PBMCs. The origin of the receptors is a man aged 18 to 29 in good health. Some clones in this sample may be carry-over from other donors' samples. The CDR3 runs from the conserved cysteine through the conserved F or W. The order of the fields is V gene, D gene, J gene, clone size, CDR3 DNA, CDR3 protein. A D gene is named only where the DNA matches it firmly. Size tells how often a clone was seen (once, few, many) or the class of an expanded clone, and some rows leave it out.

v_call: TRBV7-4
d_call: -
j_call: TRBJ2-7
clone_size: -
cdr3_nt: TGTGCCAGCAGCCCCGAAAAGGGCATATCCTACGAGCAGTACTTC
cdr3_aa: CASSPEKGISYEQYF

v_call: TRBV2
d_call: TRBD2
j_call: TRBJ2-7
clone_size: -
cdr3_nt: TGTGCCAGCAAAGGTCGGCTAGCGGGAGGAGTTTCCTACGAGCAGTACTTC
cdr3_aa: CASKGRLAGGVSYEQYF

v_call: TRBV7-2
d_call: -
j_call: TRBJ1-1
clone_size: -
cdr3_nt: TGTGCCAGCAGCTGGACGGAGATGATGAACACTGAAGCTTTCTTT
cdr3_aa: CASSWTEMMNTEAFF

v_call: TRBV2
d_call: -
j_call: TRBJ2-7
clone_size: once
cdr3_nt: TGTGCCAGCCGGGCCAGTATAAGCTCCTACGAGCAGTACTTC
cdr3_aa: CASRASISSYEQYF

v_call: TRBV7-9
d_call: -
j_call: TRBJ2-7
clone_size: -
cdr3_nt: TGTGCCAGCAGCTCAGGGGACCGACGAACCTACGAGCAGTACTTC
cdr3_aa: CASSSGDRRTYEQYF

v_call: TRBV9
d_call: -
j_call: TRBJ2-7
clone_size: -
cdr3_nt: TGTGCCAGCAGCGTAGGGGGGGATCGGTACTACGAGCAGTACTTC
cdr3_aa: CASSVGGDRYYEQYF

v_call: TRBV13
d_call: TRBD1
j_call: TRBJ2-3
clone_size: -
cdr3_nt: TGTGCCAGCAGCCCTGTTCGACAGGGAACAGATACGCAGTATTTT
cdr3_aa: CASSPVRQGTDTQYF

v_call: TRBV5-1
d_call: -
j_call: TRBJ2-2
clone_size: -
cdr3_nt: TGCGCCAGCAGCTCTTTTGGGCTAGAAAACACCGGGGAGCTGTTTTTT
cdr3_aa: CASSSFGLENTGELFF

v_call: TRBV7-9
d_call: -
j_call: TRBJ2-7
clone_size: -
cdr3_nt: TGTGCCAGCAGCTTAGCTGGCGAGCAGTACTTC
cdr3_aa: CASSLAGEQYF

v_call: TRBV28
d_call: TRBD2
j_call: TRBJ2-1
clone_size: -
cdr3_nt: TGTGCCAGCTCTTTCGGGACTAGCGTATTAAATGAGCAGTTCTTC
cdr3_aa: CASSFGTSVLNEQFF

v_call: TRBV6-1
d_call: -
j_call: TRBJ2-5
clone_size: once
cdr3_nt: TGTGCCAGCAGTCCGAGGGCTCTGGGGGAGACCCAGTACTTC
cdr3_aa: CASSPRALGETQYF

v_call: TRBV5-1
d_call: TRBD2
j_call: TRBJ2-1
clone_size: -
cdr3_nt: TGCGCCAGCAGCTTGCGGCTAGCGGGAGCGGCCTACAATGAGCAGTTCTTC
cdr3_aa: CASSLRLAGAAYNEQFF

v_call: TRBV5-4
d_call: TRBD2
j_call: TRBJ2-7
clone_size: -
cdr3_nt: TGTGCCAGCAGCTCACTTACCGGGACTAGCGGGAGTCAGTACGAGCAGTACTTC
cdr3_aa: CASSSLTGTSGSQYEQYF

v_call: TRBV5-1
d_call: -
j_call: TRBJ2-1
clone_size: -
cdr3_nt: TGCGCCAGCAGCTTGGCCAGTCCCTACAATGAGCAGTTCTTC
cdr3_aa: CASSLASPYNEQFF

v_call: TRBV27
d_call: TRBD2
j_call: TRBJ2-6
clone_size: once
cdr3_nt: TGTGCCAGCAGTTTAAGCCCTAGCGGGAGCTCCGGGGCCAACGTCCTGACTTTC
cdr3_aa: CASSLSPSGSSGANVLTF

v_call: TRBV4-2
d_call: -
j_call: TRBJ2-3
clone_size: -
cdr3_nt: TGTGCCAGCAGCCAAGATGAGGTGCCAAGCAGTTTT
cdr3_aa: CASSQDEVPSSF

v_call: TRBV9
d_call: TRBD2
j_call: TRBJ2-1
clone_size: once
cdr3_nt: TGTGCCAGCAGCGTCTCGGGGGGTAACAATGAGCAGTTCTTC
cdr3_aa: CASSVSGGNNEQFF

v_call: TRBV28
d_call: TRBD2
j_call: TRBJ2-1
clone_size: -
cdr3_nt: TGTGCCAGCACCCCTACAAGCGGGAGCCACAATGAGCAGTTCTTC
cdr3_aa: CASTPTSGSHNEQFF

v_call: TRBV6-6
d_call: TRBD1
j_call: TRBJ1-4
clone_size: -
cdr3_nt: TGTGCCAGCAGCCCCGACAGGGGGGTGAATGAAAAACTGTTTTTT
cdr3_aa: CASSPDRGVNEKLFF

v_call: TRBV30
d_call: -
j_call: TRBJ2-5
clone_size: -
cdr3_nt: TGTGCCTGGGACCTCTCAGGACTAACAGAAGAGACCCAGTACTTC
cdr3_aa: CAWDLSGLTEETQYF

v_call: TRBV28
d_call: TRBD2
j_call: TRBJ2-3
clone_size: -
cdr3_nt: TGTGCCAGCAGTTTCTCGCGGGAGGTTCCAGATACGCAGTATTTT
cdr3_aa: CASSFSREVPDTQYF

v_call: TRBV6-1
d_call: TRBD1
j_call: TRBJ1-5
clone_size: -
cdr3_nt: TGTGCCAGCACCAGACTGACAGGGGACAATCAGCCCCAGCATTTT
cdr3_aa: CASTRLTGDNQPQHF

v_call: TRBV6-6
d_call: -
j_call: TRBJ1-2
clone_size: -
cdr3_nt: TGTGCCAGCAGTTATTCAGGCGATGGCTACACCTTC
cdr3_aa: CASSYSGDGYTF

v_call: TRBV7-8
d_call: -
j_call: TRBJ2-7
clone_size: -
cdr3_nt: TGTGCCAGCAGTGGTTGGAACTACGAGCAGTACTTC
cdr3_aa: CASSGWNYEQYF

v_call: TRBV9
d_call: TRBD1
j_call: TRBJ1-1
clone_size: -
cdr3_nt: TGTGCCAGCAGCCCCGAGGACAGGGACAACACTGAAGCTTTCTTT
cdr3_aa: CASSPEDRDNTEAFF

v_call: TRBV27
d_call: TRBD2
j_call: TRBJ2-7
clone_size: once
cdr3_nt: TGTGCCAGCAGAAACCCGGGGACTAGCGGGAGCTTCGAGCAGTACTTC
cdr3_aa: CASRNPGTSGSFEQYF

v_call: TRBV2
d_call: -
j_call: TRBJ2-3
clone_size: -
cdr3_nt: TGTGCCAGCAGCACAGATACGCAGTATTTT
cdr3_aa: CASSTDTQYF

v_call: TRBV4-1
d_call: -
j_call: TRBJ1-6
clone_size: -
cdr3_nt: TGCGCCAGCAGCCAAGCCGAGAACGGGACACCCCTCCACTTT
cdr3_aa: CASSQAENGTPLHF

v_call: TRBV30
d_call: TRBD2
j_call: TRBJ2-7
clone_size: -
cdr3_nt: TGTGCCTGGAGTAGGGTAGGACTAGCAGGCGACGAGCAGTACTTC
cdr3_aa: CAWSRVGLAGDEQYF

v_call: TRBV6-6
d_call: -
j_call: TRBJ1-5
clone_size: -
cdr3_nt: TGTGCCAGCAGTTACAGGGTGGGGCAGCCCCAGCATTTT
cdr3_aa: CASSYRVGQPQHF

v_call: TRBV27
d_call: -
j_call: TRBJ2-5
clone_size: once
cdr3_nt: TGTGCCAGCAGTGAGCGCGGGAAAGGGTCCCAGTACTTC
cdr3_aa: CASSERGKGSQYF

v_call: TRBV9
d_call: TRBD1
j_call: TRBJ1-2
clone_size: -
cdr3_nt: TGTGCCAGCAGCGTAGGACAGGGTAGTAACTATGGCTACACCTTC
cdr3_aa: CASSVGQGSNYGYTF

v_call: TRBV6-1
d_call: TRBD2
j_call: TRBJ2-4
clone_size: -
cdr3_nt: TGTGCCAGCAGTGAAGCAGTTAGCGGGGGGGCCAAAAACATTCAGTACTTC
cdr3_aa: CASSEAVSGGAKNIQYF

v_call: TRBV2
d_call: TRBD1
j_call: TRBJ1-2
clone_size: few
cdr3_nt: TGTGCCAGCAGTGCCAGACAGGGGGGAGCTAACTATGGCTACACCTTC
cdr3_aa: CASSARQGGANYGYTF

v_call: TRBV27
d_call: TRBD1
j_call: TRBJ2-7
clone_size: -
cdr3_nt: TGTGCCAGCAGTTACAGGGGAGACTACGAGCAGTACTTC
cdr3_aa: CASSYRGDYEQYF

v_call: TRBV25-1
d_call: -
j_call: TRBJ2-3
clone_size: -
cdr3_nt: TGTGCCAGCAGTGATGGAACGCAGTATTTT
cdr3_aa: CASSDGTQYF

v_call: TRBV13
d_call: -
j_call: TRBJ2-5
clone_size: -
cdr3_nt: TGTGCCAGCAGCTCAGTCAGGGGCGAAAACCCGGAAGAGACCCAGTACTTC
cdr3_aa: CASSSVRGENPEETQYF

v_call: TRBV7-9
d_call: -
j_call: TRBJ2-1
clone_size: -
cdr3_nt: TGTGCCAGCAGCGAGGACAGGGAGGGCCCTTGGGACAATGAGCAGTTCTTC
cdr3_aa: CASSEDREGPWDNEQFF

v_call: TRBV7-9
d_call: -
j_call: TRBJ2-7
clone_size: -
cdr3_nt: TGTGCCAGCAGCCCAGGGGTCATACCCTACGAGCAGTACTTC
cdr3_aa: CASSPGVIPYEQYF

v_call: TRBV28
d_call: -
j_call: TRBJ1-1
clone_size: -
cdr3_nt: TGTGCCAGCAGTTTAGGGAGTTACACTGAAGCTTTCTTT
cdr3_aa: CASSLGSYTEAFF

v_call: TRBV27
d_call: -
j_call: TRBJ1-4
clone_size: -
cdr3_nt: TGTGCCAGCAGTTTAGGCACCGGGACACGAAATGAAAAACTGTTTTTT
cdr3_aa: CASSLGTGTRNEKLFF